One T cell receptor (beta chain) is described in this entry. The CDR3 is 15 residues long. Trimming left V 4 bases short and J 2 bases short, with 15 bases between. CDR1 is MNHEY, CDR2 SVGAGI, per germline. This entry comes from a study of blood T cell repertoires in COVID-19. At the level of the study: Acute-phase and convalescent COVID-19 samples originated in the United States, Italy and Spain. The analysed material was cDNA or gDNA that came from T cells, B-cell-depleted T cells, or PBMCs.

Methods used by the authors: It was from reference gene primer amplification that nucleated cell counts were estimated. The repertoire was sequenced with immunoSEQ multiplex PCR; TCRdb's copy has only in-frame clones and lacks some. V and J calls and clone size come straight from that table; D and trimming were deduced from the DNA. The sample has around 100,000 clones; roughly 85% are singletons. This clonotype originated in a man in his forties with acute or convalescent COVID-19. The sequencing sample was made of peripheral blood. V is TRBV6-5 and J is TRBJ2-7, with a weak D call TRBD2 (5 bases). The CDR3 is CASSSLLTKTYEQYF. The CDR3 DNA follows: TGTGCCAGCAGTTCCCTCTTGACTAAAACCTACGAGCAGTACTTC.